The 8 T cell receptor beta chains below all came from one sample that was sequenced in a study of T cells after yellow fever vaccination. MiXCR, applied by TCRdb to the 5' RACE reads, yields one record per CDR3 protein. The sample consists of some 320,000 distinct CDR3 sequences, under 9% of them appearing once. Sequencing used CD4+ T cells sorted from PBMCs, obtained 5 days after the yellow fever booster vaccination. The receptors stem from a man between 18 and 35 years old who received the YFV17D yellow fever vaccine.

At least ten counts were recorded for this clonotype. CDR3 loop: CASRGQFYGYTF. The CDR3 nucleotides read TGTGCCAGCAGAGGACAGTTCTATGGCTACACCTTC. This chain uses TRBV6-1 with TRBJ1-2; D possibly corresponds to TRBD1 (6 bases). This CDR3 has 12 residues. The V and J ends lost 6 bases and 4 bases respectively, with 9 bases between them. Germline V gene lookup returns CDR1 MNHNS and CDR2 SASEGT.

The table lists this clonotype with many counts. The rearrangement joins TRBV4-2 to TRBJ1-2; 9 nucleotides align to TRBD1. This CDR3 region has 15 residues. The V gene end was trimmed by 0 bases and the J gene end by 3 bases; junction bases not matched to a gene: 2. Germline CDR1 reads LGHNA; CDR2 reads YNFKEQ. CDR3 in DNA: TGTGCCAGCAGCCAAGACCGGGACAGGGACTATGGCTACACCTTC. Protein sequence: CASSQDRDRDYGYTF.

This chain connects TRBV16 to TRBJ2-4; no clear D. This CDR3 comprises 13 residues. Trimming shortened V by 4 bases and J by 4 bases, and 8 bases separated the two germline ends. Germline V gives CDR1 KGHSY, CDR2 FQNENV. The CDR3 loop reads CASSRPLKNIQYF. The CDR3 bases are TGTGCCAGCAGCCGACCTCTTAAAAACATTCAGTACTTC.

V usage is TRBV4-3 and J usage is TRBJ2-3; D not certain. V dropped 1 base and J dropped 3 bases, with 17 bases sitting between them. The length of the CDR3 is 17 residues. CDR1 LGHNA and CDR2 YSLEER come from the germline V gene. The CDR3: CASSQGGHSRLTDTQYF. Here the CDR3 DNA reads TGCGCCAGCAGCCAAGGTGGTCACAGCCGCTTGACAGATACGCAGTATTTT.

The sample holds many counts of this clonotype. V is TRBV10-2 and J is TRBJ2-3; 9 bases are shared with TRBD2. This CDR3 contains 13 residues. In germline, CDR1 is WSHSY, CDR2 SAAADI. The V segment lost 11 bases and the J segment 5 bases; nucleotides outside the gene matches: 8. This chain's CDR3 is CAGGGGAVDTQYF. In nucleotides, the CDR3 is TGCGCCGGAGGCGGGGGGGCTGTAGATACGCAGTATTTT.

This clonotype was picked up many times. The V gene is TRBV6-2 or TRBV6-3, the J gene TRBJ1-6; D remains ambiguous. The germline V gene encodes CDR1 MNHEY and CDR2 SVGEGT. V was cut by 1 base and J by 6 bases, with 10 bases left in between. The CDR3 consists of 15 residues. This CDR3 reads CASSYFGRSNSPLHF. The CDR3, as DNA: TGTGCCAGCAGTTACTTCGGACGGAGTAATTCACCCCTCCACTTT.

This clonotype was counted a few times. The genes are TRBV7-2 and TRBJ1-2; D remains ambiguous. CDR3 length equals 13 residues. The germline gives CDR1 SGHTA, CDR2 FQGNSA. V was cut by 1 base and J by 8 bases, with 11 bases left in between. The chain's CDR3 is CASSLVTGNGYTF. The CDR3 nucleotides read TGTGCCAGCAGCTTAGTCACCGGGAACGGCTACACCTTC.

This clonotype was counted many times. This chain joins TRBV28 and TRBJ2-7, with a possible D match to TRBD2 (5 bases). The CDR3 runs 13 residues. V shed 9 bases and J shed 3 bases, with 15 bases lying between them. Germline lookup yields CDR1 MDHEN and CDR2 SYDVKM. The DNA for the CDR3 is TGTGCCAGTGCCGGTCCCAGCGGCTACGAGCAGTACGTC. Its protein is CASAGPSGYEQYV.